Detailed here is one TCR beta chain. It has no known antigen specificity. Qualities for individual bases were not recorded, and no much larger clone is one base off. The donors were healthy, HIV-negative adults who had no recently reported acute infections or vaccinations. Every donor was a Caucasian adult living in Nashville, Tennessee, USA. CD4+ T cells were enriched through magnetic negative selection, after which naive cells were positively selected on CD45RA and the remaining negative fraction served as the memory subset. After blood collection by leukapheresis, PBMCs were isolated using Ficoll-Histopaque density gradient centrifugation and then cryopreserved in the vapor phase of liquid nitrogen. Purity and quantity of every magnetically sorted T cell population were checked by analytical flow cytometry. Genomic DNA was isolated from every sorted fraction and measured by UV absorbance on a Nanodrop 2000c.

TCR CDR3 regions were amplified from genomic DNA by multiplex PCR using the deep immunoSEQ assay. Genomic DNA extracted from each cell subset was distributed evenly over all wells of several immunoSEQ 96-well plates, and each plate served as one replicate. For sorted subsets, about 200 ng genomic DNA, equal to 30,000 to 35,000 T cell genomes, was loaded into each replicate PCR. Purified libraries were quantified with a Qubit 3.0 fluorometer, sized on a Bioanalyzer 2100, and re-quantified with the KAPA Library Quantification kit. Every immunoSEQ 96-well plate was sequenced on a separate single-read 150-cycle Illumina NextSeq 550 flow cell. Per the authors' processing: Because the immunoSEQ output included only junctional sequences and no quality scores, the filtering could not be the same as the filtering used for full-length reads. Sequences were annotated with PyIR, a Python wrapper for IgBLAST v1.9, and V/J genes and CDR3 were assigned using IMGT germline references. Reads were removed for weak V/J assignments (E-value above 1e-6), missing CDR3, stop codons, out-of-frame junctions, or ambiguous translated residues. V3J clonotypes were defined as sequences sharing the same inferred V gene, J gene, and CDR3 amino acid sequence. Percentage overlap between repertoires was computed as shared unique clonotypes divided by the size of the smaller repertoire. RTK rarefaction, the Chao1 estimator, and Recon v2.1 estimates of unobserved clonotypes were used to assess repertoire richness. OLGA was used to compute generation probabilities for all TCRbeta clonotypes that the gDNA method yielded from a handful of donors. TCRdb holds this immuneACCESS table with in-frame rearrangements only. Some clones are missing; in checked studies, unresolved V genes explain under half, and the rest has no known cause. The D gene and trimming were derived from the DNA, and the V and J assignments and clone size from that table. In this sample the table shows millions of clones, 85% to 95% of which occur a single time. 0.13% of the sample lies in the top ten.

V and J lose 11 bases and 6 bases, and a span of 17 bases separates them. The CDR3 goes from the cysteine to the phenylalanine over 12 residues. The read is trimmed to its CDR3 DNA, 36 bases read in frame from base 1. Per the germline V gene, MNHEY is the CDR1 and SVGAGI is the CDR2. This specimen comes from a study of shared clonotypes between healthy human individuals (TCRdb year 2020). Regarding the study in general: The cohort included a few men and a couple of women between 18 and 49 years of age. Per donor, three plates each were used for CD4 naive and CD4 memory, two for CD8 naive, and one for CD8 memory. Blood TCR repertoires of four to six healthy adults were deeply sequenced to estimate repertoire size and the extent of clonotype sharing between individuals. Libraries were prepared and TCR repertoires were sequenced by different laboratories using diverse techniques, in order to increase sequencing depth and limit assay-specific biases. Between about 0.85 and 9.5 billion PBMCs per donor were obtained by leukapheresis.

The paper's findings and limits, for the study overall: Sampling was restricted to blood, and TCR repertoires in tissues likely differ from the TCR repertoires found in blood. Sharing across a few donors was observed for approximately 4.6% of naive CD4, less than 4% of naive CD8, 2% to 2.5% of memory CD4, and less than 0.45% of memory CD8 clonotypes. Estimated clonotype richness was generally larger for naive than for memory subsets. Pairwise subsampling led to the expectation that sequencing depth would affect the degree of clonotype sharing among donors. The small number of donors limited the genetic and exposure-history diversity represented. Higher generation probabilities were observed for clonotypes shared by all four sorted-subset donors than for non-shared clonotypes. Rarefaction of sorted-subset datasets indicated incomplete sequencing despite the large sequencing depth.

The rearranged segments are TRBV6-5 and TRBJ2-7; TRBD1 is a weak D gene call, 5 bases matching. The TCR was taken from a young man in good health. Sequencing was done on a sample of naive CD4+ T cells sorted from blood. The cell subset or site label here, explained by the study, means: CD45RA+ positively selected. The CDR3 has the sequence CAAYRTLSEQYF. DNA sequence: TGTGCCGCCTACAGGACCCTCTCCGAGCAGTACTTC.